This TCR beta chain was captured in a study of radiotherapy plus CTLA-4 blockade in lung cancer. The study's findings and limits: After radiotherapy and ipilimumab, tumor-derived clones expanded in peripheral blood. Early clonal dynamics of blood T cells, together with interferon-beta, were reported as the best response predictor.

On this clone: The antigen is unknown.

Libraries were prepared by immunoSEQ multiplex PCR; TCRdb keeps only in-frame clonotypes and omits some of them. This sample carries roughly 110,000 clones, about 85% of them seen once, and the ten largest clones take approximately 2.5%. The CDR3 length is 17 residues. In germline, CDR1 is GTSNPN, CDR2 SVGIG (reference sequence). V shed 0 bases and J 5 bases; nucleotides not matched to a gene: 12. The sample here was peripheral blood, taken from a patient treated with radiotherapy plus ipilimumab. The rearrangement joins TRBV30 to TRBJ2-7; 11 bases are a match to TRBD2. This receptor was identified in a human donor with non-small cell lung cancer that progressed on radiotherapy plus ipilimumab. Some clones in this sample may be carry-over from other donors' samples. CDR3 DNA: TGTGCCTGGAGTGTACGTAGCGGGGGGGCCAGTAGCAACGAGCAGTACTTC. This encodes CAWSVRSGGASSNEQYF.